Shown below are 24 T cell receptor beta chains from a single sample sequenced in a study of PD-1 blockade in mismatch repair-deficient tumors. The assay was immunoSEQ multiplex PCR, and TCRdb's table has in-frame clones only and misses some. Among 15,000 to 20,000 clones listed, 84% were seen once. This specimen was PBMCs, taken 4 weeks after starting pembrolizumab. These receptors were taken from an adult with mismatch repair-deficient cancer.

The V and J genes are TRBV9 and TRBJ2-5; 8 bases are shared with TRBD1. Germline V CDR1 and CDR2: SGDLS, YYNGEE. CDR3 size: 14 residues. V trimming: 3 bases; J trimming: 4 bases; junction bases outside the gene matches: 5. The CDR3 DNA follows: TGTGCCAGCAGCGATGACAGGGGAGGAGAGACCCAGTACTTC. The encoded protein is CASSDDRGGETQYF. The whole variable domain, remainder taken from reference TRBV9 and TRBJ2-5, is DSGVTQTPKHLITATGQRVTLRCSPRSGDLSVYWYQQSLDQGLQFLIQYYNGEERAKGNILERFSAQQFPDLHSELNLSSLELGDSALYFCASSDDRGGETQYFGPGTRLLVL.

The table lists this clone with a few counts. The chain joins TRBV2 to TRBJ2-7; TRBD1 matches 8 bases. This CDR3 contains 13 residues. The germline V gene encodes CDR1 SNHLY and CDR2 FYNNEI. Trimming cost V 10 bases and J 6 bases; bases outside gene matches: 11. CDR3 DNA: TGTGCCACCACCCCGGACAGGGTAGGCGAGCAGTACTTC. This encodes CATTPDRVGEQYF.

V and J are TRBV5-1 and TRBJ1-2, with 10 nucleotides matching TRBD1. The germline CDR1 and CDR2 sequences are SGHRS and YFSETQ. Germline trimming cut 0 bases from V and 8 bases from J; bases unmatched to any gene: 13. The CDR3 sequence is 17 residues long. The CDR3 DNA is TGCGCCAGCAGCTTGGCGAGGACAGGGGGGTTGTTTCGCGGCTACACCTTC. As protein: CASSLARTGGLFRGYTF.

The chain combines TRBV15 with TRBJ2-1; D perhaps matches TRBD2 (6 bases). Trimming took 1 base from V and 4 from J, leaving 11 bases between them. From germline, CDR1 is LNHNV and CDR2 YYDKDF (reference sequence). There are 15 residues in the CDR3. CDR3: CATSRAGTSYNEQFF. The CDR3 bases are TGTGCCACCAGCAGAGCCGGGACTTCTTACAATGAGCAGTTCTTC.

As to this clone: Germline is not matched at one junction end, which may reflect a read error. The J gene is TRBJ2-1, the V gene TRBV6-5; TRBD2 matches 10 bases. CDR1 and CDR2 (germline): MNHEY, SVGAGI. The CDR3 has 16 residues. The chain's CDR3 is CASSYSAGGPYNEQFF. The CDR3 DNA reads TGTGCCAGCAGTTACTCAGCGGGAGGGCCCTATAATGAGCAGTTCTTC.

This clone turned up a few times. The chain recombines TRBV6-6 with TRBJ2-7; the match to TRBD1 covers 7 bases. Trimming took 7 bases from V and 5 from J; bases not matched to a gene: 8. The CDR3 consists of 13 residues. From germline, CDR1 is MNHNY and CDR2 SVGAGI (reference sequence). DNA for the CDR3: TGTGCCAGCAACCGACAGGGAGTCAACGAGCAGTACTTC. It translates to CASNRQGVNEQYF.

The rearrangement uses TRBV19 and TRBJ2-2; tentatively, D is TRBD2 (6 bases). The V end was cut by 1 base, the J end by 4 bases, with 13 bases between. The CDR3 loop spans 16 amino acids. CDR1 is LNHDA and CDR2 is SQIVND in the germline V gene (reference sequence). The CDR3 is CASSIGRGSGTGELFF. CDR3 sequence (DNA): TGTGCCAGTAGTATAGGTCGGGGGAGCGGCACCGGGGAGCTGTTTTTT.

The chain is built from TRBV28 and TRBJ2-7; D unclear. Trimming left V 5 bases short and J 4 bases short, with 12 bases between. Germline CDR1 MDHEN, CDR2 SYDVKM. There are 13 residues in the CDR3. Here the CDR3 DNA reads TGTGCCAGCAGTAGGAGTACTGGATACGAGCAGTACTTC. It encodes CASSRSTGYEQYF.

The chain has TRBV2 and TRBJ2-1; D gene ambiguous. V shed 4 bases and J shed 0 bases, with 7 bases lying between them. The germline gives CDR1 SNHLY, CDR2 FYNNEI. This CDR3 contains 14 residues. DNA of the CDR3: TGTGCCAGCAGTGCGGTCTCCTCCTACAATGAGCAGTTCTTC. Protein: CASSAVSSYNEQFF. Based on the CDR3 plus reference TRBV2 and TRBJ2-1, the full variable domain is EPEVTQTPSHQVTQMGQEVILRCVPISNHLYFYWYRQILGQKVEFLVSFYNNEISEKSEIFDDQFSVERPDGSNFTLKIRSTKLEDSAMYFCASSAVSSYNEQFFGPGTRLTVL.

This clone was picked up a small number of times. The chain is built from TRBV28 and TRBJ1-5, with D maybe TRBD1 (5 bases). The CDR3 is made up of 12 amino acids. V shed 8 bases and J shed 0 bases, with 5 bases lying between them. The germline V gene encodes CDR1 MDHEN and CDR2 SYDVKM. The CDR3 region has the DNA TGTGCCAGCCAGGGTAGCAATCAGCCCCAGCATTTT. Amino acid sequence: CASQGSNQPQHF.

The chain is built from TRBV18 and TRBJ2-1; 7 bases match TRBD1. CDR1 and CDR2 from the germline V gene are KGHSH and LQKENI. The CDR3 has 18 amino acids. V lost 3 bases, J lost 3 bases, and 14 bases stayed unmatched. In DNA, the CDR3 is TGTGCCAGCTCACCTCAGGACCGACAGGGCGGGTACTACAATGAGCAGTTCTTC. As protein: CASSPQDRQGGYYNEQFF.

The J gene is TRBJ1-2, the V gene TRBV4-2, with D uncertain. The CDR3 has 14 amino acids. V lost 0 bases and J lost 2, with 7 bases in between. Germline V gene lookup returns CDR1 LGHNA and CDR2 YNFKEQ. CDR3: CASSQESRNYGYTF. The CDR3 DNA is TGTGCCAGCAGCCAAGAAAGCAGGAACTATGGCTACACCTTC.

This clone was counted once. The junction does not match germline at one end; this may be a read error. V gene TRBV6-6 combines with J gene TRBJ2-7; 7 bases match TRBD2. Looked up from germline, CDR1 is MNHNY and CDR2 is SVGAGI (reference sequence). The length of the CDR3 is 15 residues. The CDR3 DNA reads as TGTGCCAGCAGTTACCCCGGGACTACTAAATACGAGCAGCACTTC. The encoded protein is CASSYPGTTKYEQHF.

The rearrangement links TRBV27 to TRBJ2-7; 11 bases agree with TRBD2. The CDR3 runs to 16 residues. Germline V gene sequence: CDR1 MNHEY, CDR2 SMNVEV (reference sequence). J lost 4 bases, V lost 8 bases, and 13 bases had no gene match. CDR3 region: CASLTRASGRWYEQYF. The CDR3 DNA reads TGTGCCAGCCTAACTAGGGCTAGCGGGAGGTGGTACGAGCAGTACTTC.

The V and J genes are TRBV2 and TRBJ2-1; 10 bases fit TRBD2. This CDR3 is 16 amino acids long. CDR1 is SNHLY and CDR2 is FYNNEI in the germline V gene. J lost 8 bases, V lost 5 bases, and 12 bases had no gene match. The CDR3 loop reads CASSPGLATIWDEQFF. CDR3 DNA sequence: TGTGCCAGCAGTCCGGGACTAGCGACGATATGGGATGAGCAGTTCTTC.

The chain is built from TRBV10-3 and TRBJ2-5, with a possible D match to TRBD1 (6 bases). The CDR3 totals 14 residues. V lost 6 bases, J lost 5 bases, and 16 bases lay in between. CDR1 ENHRY and CDR2 SYGVKD come from the germline V gene. For the CDR3, the DNA is TGTGCCATCAGACACGATGAGGGGGAGGAGACCCAGTACTTC. It specifies CAIRHDEGEETQYF.

The chain has TRBV5-1 and TRBJ2-2; possibly TRBD1 for D (5 bases). The ends were cut back, 4 bases at V and 6 bases at J, with 10 bases in the middle. Looked up from germline, CDR1 is SGHRS and CDR2 is YFSETQ. This CDR3 spans 13 amino acids. The CDR3 region is CASSLEGAGELFF. Here the CDR3 DNA reads TGCGCCAGCAGCCTGGAAGGGGCCGGGGAGCTGTTTTTT.

The chain uses TRBV5-4 and TRBJ2-3; D remains ambiguous. Germline lookup yields CDR1 SGHNT and CDR2 YYREEE (reference sequence). The CDR3 runs 14 residues. Trimming stripped 0 bases from V and 2 bases from J, with 7 bases between. The CDR3 DNA follows: TGTGCCAGCAGCTTGGCCCTACCCACAGATACGCAGTATTTT. It is translated as CASSLALPTDTQYF.

This chain connects TRBV28 to TRBJ2-5; 7 nucleotides align to TRBD2. V shed 8 bases and J 5 bases; nucleotides not matched to a gene: 5. Germline V CDR1 and CDR2: MDHEN, SYDVKM. CDR3 length equals 12 residues. The CDR3 DNA is TGTGCCAGCTCGACTAGCTGGGAGACCCAGTACTTC. It is translated as CASSTSWETQYF.

J is TRBJ2-3 and V is TRBV15; 10 bases agree with TRBD2. Germline CDR1 reads LNHNV; CDR2 reads YYDKDF (reference sequence). V was pared by 0 bases and J by 5 bases, with 8 bases of the junction left unmatched. CDR3 size: 17 residues. CDR3 amino acids: CATSRDRQAGGGDTQYF. The DNA of the CDR3 is TGTGCCACCAGCAGAGATCGCCAAGCGGGAGGGGGAGATACGCAGTATTTT.

This chain links TRBV6-5 with TRBJ1-5; D gene ambiguous. There are 16 residues in the CDR3. Deletions cut 2 bases from V and 2 bases from J, with 13 bases between. The germline V gene has CDR1 MNHEY and CDR2 SVGAGI. The CDR3 region has the DNA TGTGCCAGCAGTTACGATGGCCCCCGGGGCAATCAGCCCCAGCATTTT. As protein: CASSYDGPRGNQPQHF.

The V and J genes are TRBV7-3 and TRBJ1-6; D possibly corresponds to TRBD1 (6 bases). V was clipped by 1 base and J by 6 bases, with 16 bases between them. Germline V CDR1 and CDR2: SGHTA, FQGTGA. This CDR3 spans 17 amino acids. CDR3 nucleotide sequence: TGTGCCAGCAGCTTAAATGGGGCGAGGACAGCTAATTCACCCCTCCACTTT. Translating gives CASSLNGARTANSPLHF. The whole variable domain, filled in from reference TRBV7-3 and TRBJ1-6, reads GAGVSQTPSNKVTEKGKYVELRCDPISGHTALYWYRQSLGQGPEFLIYFQGTGAADDSGLPNDRFFAVRPEGSVSTLKIQRTERGDSAVYLCASSLNGARTANSPLHFGNGTRLTVT.

As to this clone: The same CDR3 can be traced to other DNA sequences in this sample. The rearrangement joins TRBV29-1 to TRBJ2-1, with TRBD2 identical over 8 bases. Per the germline V gene, CDR1 is SQVTM and CDR2 is ANQGSEA. Germline trimming cut 6 bases from V and 7 bases from J; bases unmatched to any gene: 8. The CDR3 sequence is 13 residues long. CDR3 loop: CSVSGSLWNEQFF. CDR3 sequence (DNA): TGCAGCGTCAGCGGGAGCCTGTGGAATGAGCAGTTCTTC.

The rearrangement links TRBV28 to TRBJ2-5; 10 nucleotides align to TRBD2. Germline V gene lookup returns CDR1 MDHEN and CDR2 SYDVKM. The CDR3 has 16 amino acids. V gave up 6 bases and J gave up 0 bases; unmatched junction bases: 7. The CDR3 reads CASSLTSGFDQETQYF. CDR3 DNA sequence: TGTGCCAGCAGCTTGACTAGCGGGTTTGACCAAGAGACCCAGTACTTC.